A single sample is the source of the 24 T cell receptor beta chains below, sequenced in a study of blood T cell repertoires in COVID-19. TCRdb keeps only in-frame clones here, not all; method: immunoSEQ multiplex PCR. Of about 400,000 clones detected, 80% to 90% appear once; the ten largest clones hold approximately 1.9%. The material sequenced was PBMCs or T cells enriched from blood (not recorded which). All receptors come from a man aged 35 to 55 in a cohort exposed to, infected with or recovered from COVID-19 (not recorded which).

The chain couples TRBV6-6 to TRBJ1-3; D is unresolved. Trimming took off 7 bases at V and 0 bases at J, with 13 bases between the two ends. CDR3 size: 15 residues. Per germline, CDR1 MNHNY and CDR2 SVGAGI (reference sequence). CDR3 in amino acids: CASNHQINSGNTIYF. The CDR3, as DNA: TGTGCCAGCAACCATCAGATCAACTCTGGAAACACCATATATTTT.

This chain links TRBV9 with TRBJ1-6; D possibly corresponds to TRBD1 (6 bases). V was shortened by 3 bases and J by 7 bases, with 11 bases between the two germline ends. Germline CDR1 and CDR2: SGDLS and YYNGEE. The CDR3 loop spans 14 amino acids. As DNA, the CDR3 is TGTGCCAGCAGCGAGGGGGAGGGGAATTCACCCCTCCACTTT. This codes for CASSEGEGNSPLHF.

The CDR3 DNA follows: TGTGCCAGCAGCGTAAGGGCGGGTCGCGCCGGGGAGCTGTTTTTT. Its translation is CASSVRAGRAGELFF. The chain joins TRBV9 to TRBJ2-2; D possibly corresponds to TRBD2 (5 bases). V lost 1 base and J lost 6, with 13 bases in between. Per the germline V gene, CDR1 is SGDLS and CDR2 is YYNGEE. This CDR3 has 15 residues.

The rearrangement uses TRBV7-3 and TRBJ2-7, with TRBD1 matching over 8 bases. The CDR3 totals 14 residues. Germline assignment: CDR1 SGHTA and CDR2 FQGTGA. V gave up 5 bases and J gave up 4 bases; unmatched junction bases: 7. The CDR3 DNA reads TGTGCCAGCAGCCCAGACAGGGGTTCGTACGAGCAGTACTTC. Residues: CASSPDRGSYEQYF.

This clone is a singleton in its sample. The rearrangement links TRBV5-1 to TRBJ1-1; a possible D gene is TRBD1 (6 bases). The V end lost 5 bases, the J end lost 3 bases, and 11 bases lay between the germline ends. This CDR3 spans 13 amino acids. CDR1 SGHRS and CDR2 YFSETQ come from the germline V gene. This CDR3 reads CASSTGFYTEAFF. For the CDR3, the DNA is TGCGCCAGCAGTACAGGGTTTTACACTGAAGCTTTCTTT.

The chain has TRBV3-1 (or the pseudogene TRBV3-2) and TRBJ1-1, with 8 positions matching TRBD1. This CDR3 has 16 residues. V lost 7 bases to trimming and J lost 0 bases; unmatched junction nucleotides: 10. Per the germline V gene, CDR1 is LGHDT and CDR2 is YNNKEL (reference sequence). The CDR3 sequence: CASKLAGTGVNTEAFF. The CDR3 region has the DNA TGTGCCAGCAAGCTGGCCGGGACAGGAGTGAACACTGAAGCTTTCTTT.

This chain links TRBV10-2 with TRBJ2-7, with 8 positions matching TRBD1. CDR1 and CDR2 from the germline V gene are WSHSY and SAAADI. The CDR3 totals 15 residues. Trimming cost V 6 bases and J 5 bases; bases outside gene matches: 12. As DNA, the CDR3 is TGCGCCAGCAGGGATACCGGGACAGGTCGCCACGAGCAGTACTTC. Translated: CASRDTGTGRHEQYF.

In its sample, this clone was seen once. This chain joins TRBV10-3 and TRBJ1-4; D might be TRBD1 (6 bases). The V end lost 3 bases, the J end lost 0 bases, and 11 bases lay between the germline ends. The CDR3 is 16 amino acids. Germline CDR1 reads ENHRY; CDR2 reads SYGVKD. The CDR3 bases are TGTGCCATCAGTGACCCTGGACAGTCAACTAATGAAAAACTGTTTTTT. It codes for CAISDPGQSTNEKLFF.

The chain recombines TRBV29-1 with TRBJ1-1; 11 bases agree with TRBD1. V lost 6 bases, J lost 11 bases, and 11 bases stayed unmatched. The CDR3 is made up of 13 amino acids. Germline values: CDR1 SQVTM, CDR2 ANQGSEA. For the CDR3, the DNA is TGCAGCGTCCCCTCCGGGGACAGGGGGAATGCTTTCTTT. Protein sequence: CSVPSGDRGNAFF.

This clone was counted between two and nine times. This chain connects TRBV4-2 to TRBJ2-2, with D possibly matching TRBD2 (5 bases). The CDR3 length is 11 residues. Per germline, CDR1 LGHNA and CDR2 YNFKEQ. V was cut by 4 bases and J by 13 bases, with 10 bases left in between. The CDR3 here is CASSRGNGLFF. The DNA for the CDR3 is TGTGCCAGCAGCCGAGGGAATGGGCTGTTTTTT.

V and J are TRBV7-9 and TRBJ2-2; tentatively, D is TRBD1 (5 bases). Germline lookup yields CDR1 SEHNR and CDR2 FQNEAQ (reference sequence). V lost 4 bases and J 5 bases, leaving 11 bases between the germline ends. The CDR3 sequence is 14 residues long. CDR3 protein: CASSSKQVTGELFF. CDR3 coding DNA: TGTGCCAGCAGCTCGAAACAGGTTACCGGGGAGCTGTTTTTT.

The genes are TRBV7-9 and TRBJ1-1; D not certain. This CDR3 is 11 amino acids long. V lost 5 bases and J lost 11, with 12 bases in between. Germline V lookup: CDR1 SEHNR, CDR2 FQNEAQ (reference sequence). CDR3 protein: CASSPLREAFF. In DNA, the CDR3 is TGTGCCAGCAGCCCCCTAAGGGAGGCTTTCTTT. Complete variable domain (other parts from reference TRBV7-9 and TRBJ1-1): DTGVSQNPRHKITKRGQNVTFRCDPISEHNRLYWYRQTLGQGPEFLTYFQNEAQLEKSRLLSDRFSAERPKGSFSTLEIQRTEQGDSAMYLCASSPLREAFFGQGTRLTVV.

This clone showed up just once. This chain uses TRBV6-1 with TRBJ1-2, with TRBD1 as a possible D gene (6 bases). Trimming took 3 bases from V and 4 from J, leaving 12 bases between them. Germline lookup yields CDR1 MNHNS and CDR2 SASEGT. The CDR3 is 14 residues long. The CDR3 here is CASSDPPDSYGYTF. The DNA for the CDR3 is TGTGCCAGCAGTGATCCTCCGGACAGCTATGGCTACACCTTC.

The chain recombines TRBV5-1 with TRBJ2-7; 7 nucleotides align to TRBD1. The CDR3 is 14 amino acids. The V gene end was trimmed by 0 bases and the J gene end by 5 bases; junction bases not matched to a gene: 5. Germline-derived CDR1 and CDR2 are SGHRS and YFSETQ. The CDR3 DNA is TGCGCCAGCAGCTTGGTTCTAGGGGGCAACGAGCAGTACTTC. Translated, it gives CASSLVLGGNEQYF.

This clone was recorded only once. J is TRBJ2-2 and V is TRBV7-9; perhaps TRBD2 as D (6 bases). CDR3 size: 14 residues. V was cut by 1 base and J by 5 bases, with 8 bases left in between. Germline CDR1 SEHNR, CDR2 FQNEAQ (reference sequence). The CDR3 coding sequence is TGTGCCAGCAGCTTAGGGGGGGAAACCGGGGAGCTGTTTTTT. Encoded protein: CASSLGGETGELFF.

This chain links TRBV15 with TRBJ1-5, with TRBD1 identical over 7 bases. V trimming: 2 bases; J trimming: 7 bases; junction bases outside the gene matches: 11. CDR3 length: 16 residues. Germline V gene lookup returns CDR1 LNHNV and CDR2 YYDKDF (reference sequence). This CDR3 is CATSRRTGASGQPQHF. CDR3 sequence (DNA): TGTGCCACCAGCAGACGTACAGGGGCCTCAGGACAGCCCCAGCATTTT. The full variable domain, completed using reference TRBV15 and TRBJ1-5, is DAMVIQNPRYQVTQFGKPVTLSCSQTLNHNVMYWYQQKSSQAPKLLFHYYDKDFNNEADTPDNFQSRRPNTSFCFLDIRSPGLGDTAMYLCATSRRTGASGQPQHFGDGTRLSIL.

The chain is built from TRBV6-5 and TRBJ2-7; 7 bases fit TRBD2. Per the germline V gene, CDR1 is MNHEY and CDR2 is SVGAGI. V was pared by 0 bases and J by 2 bases, with 4 bases of the junction left unmatched. This CDR3 region has 15 residues. CDR3 DNA: TGTGCCAGCAGTTACTCCCGGGAGGCACCCTACGAGCAGTACTTC. Its protein is CASSYSREAPYEQYF.

A single count supports this clone. Other DNA variants within this sample encode the same CDR3. The rearrangement uses TRBV15 and TRBJ1-5, with 8 bases identical to TRBD1. CDR3 length: 14 amino acids. Per the germline V gene, CDR1 is LNHNV and CDR2 is YYDKDF (reference sequence). With 6 bases clipped from V and 2 bases from J, the junction kept 3 bases outside the gene matches. CDR3: CATSRGQGNQPQHF. The CDR3 DNA follows: TGTGCCACCAGTCGGGGACAGGGCAATCAGCCCCAGCATTTT.

V gene TRBV4-1 combines with J gene TRBJ1-4, with 7 bases that match TRBD1. The CDR3 contains 17 residues. Germline CDR1 and CDR2: MGHRA and YSYEKL. J lost 7 bases, V lost 2 bases, and 13 bases had no gene match. CDR3 sequence reads: CASSQLEAQGRGEKLFF. The CDR3 nucleotides are TGCGCCAGCAGCCAACTAGAAGCACAGGGGCGCGGTGAAAAACTGTTTTTT.

This chain uses TRBV30 with TRBJ1-3, with TRBD1 as a possible D gene (5 bases). CDR1 and CDR2 from the germline V gene are GTSNPN and SVGIG (reference sequence). Between the trimmed V and J ends, which lost 0 bases and 3 bases, there was a span of 9 bases. There are 14 residues in the CDR3. CDR3 protein: CAWSVSQGGNTIYF. The CDR3 DNA follows: TGTGCCTGGAGTGTCTCTCAGGGTGGAAACACCATATATTTT.

This chain joins TRBV5-1 and TRBJ1-2; 7 bases fit TRBD1. CDR1 is SGHRS and CDR2 is YFSETQ in the germline V gene. Germline trimming cut 9 bases from V and 1 base from J; bases unmatched to any gene: 9. The CDR3 is 14 residues long. The DNA of the CDR3 is TGCGCCACCTCGACAGGGCCTCTTAACTATGGCTACACCTTC. Protein: CATSTGPLNYGYTF.

The genes are TRBV28 and TRBJ2-3; tentative D call: TRBD2 (6 bases). This CDR3 is 14 amino acids long. Germline CDR1 is MDHEN and CDR2 is SYDVKM. Trimming took off 6 bases at V and 4 bases at J, with 14 bases between the two ends. The CDR3 coding sequence is TGTGCCAGCAGCACCTCCAGGGAGGCAGATACGCAGTATTTT. Translating it yields CASSTSREADTQYF. The whole variable domain, remainder taken from reference TRBV28 and TRBJ2-3, is DVKVTQSSRYLVKRTGEKVFLECVQDMDHENMFWYRQDPGLGLRLIYFSYDVKMKEKGDIPEGYSVSREKKERFSLILESASTNQTSMYLCASSTSREADTQYFGPGTRLTVL.

This chain joins TRBV6-5 and TRBJ1-6; a weak D match, TRBD1 (6 bases). Trimming removed 7 bases at V and 8 bases at J, with 15 bases between. The CDR3 has 14 amino acids. The V gene's germline CDR1 is MNHEY and CDR2 SVGAGI. CDR3 nucleotide sequence: TGTGCCAGCAAGGTCGGACAGATATATTCACCCCTCCACTTT. Protein sequence: CASKVGQIYSPLHF.

This chain uses TRBV6-5 with TRBJ2-7; D is ambiguous. Germline CDR1 and CDR2: MNHEY and SVGAGI. The CDR3 covers 14 residues. Trimming stripped 6 bases from V and 3 bases from J, with 15 bases between. This chain's CDR3 is CASRSTFFSYEQYF. The CDR3 coding sequence is TGTGCCAGCAGGTCCACCTTTTTTAGCTACGAGCAGTACTTC.